This record looks at one T cell receptor beta chain sequence and its context. Its target is not known. RNA transcripts yielded amplified TCR beta CDR3 regions. Initially, a first-round RT-PCR of the TCR CDR3 employed the HTBI primer set. TCRdb passed the multiplex PCR reads through MiXCR, listing each CDR3 protein once. This table has 300,000 to 400,000 distinct CDR3 sequences, more than 14% appearing once. Based on clinical symptoms, serum thyroxine and TRAb, thyroid ultrasound and orbital computed tomography, diagnoses were reached. This CDR3 is 15 amino acids long. V dropped 1 base and J dropped 5; count of bases not matched to a gene: 6. Germline values: CDR1 SGDLS, CDR2 YYNGEE. The sample is drawn from a study of T cells in Graves' hyperthyroidism and ophthalmopathy. Broader study findings: Most clonotypes expanded in thyroid above 0.001 were likewise present in blood.

The sequence derives from a woman aged 25 to 39 with Graves' ophthalmopathy. The chain uses TRBV9 and TRBJ1-2; 9 bases align to TRBD1. Sequenced material: blood. CDR3 protein: CASSVSTGGAYGYTF. In DNA, the CDR3 is TGTGCCAGCAGCGTAAGCACAGGGGGCGCTTATGGCTACACCTTC.